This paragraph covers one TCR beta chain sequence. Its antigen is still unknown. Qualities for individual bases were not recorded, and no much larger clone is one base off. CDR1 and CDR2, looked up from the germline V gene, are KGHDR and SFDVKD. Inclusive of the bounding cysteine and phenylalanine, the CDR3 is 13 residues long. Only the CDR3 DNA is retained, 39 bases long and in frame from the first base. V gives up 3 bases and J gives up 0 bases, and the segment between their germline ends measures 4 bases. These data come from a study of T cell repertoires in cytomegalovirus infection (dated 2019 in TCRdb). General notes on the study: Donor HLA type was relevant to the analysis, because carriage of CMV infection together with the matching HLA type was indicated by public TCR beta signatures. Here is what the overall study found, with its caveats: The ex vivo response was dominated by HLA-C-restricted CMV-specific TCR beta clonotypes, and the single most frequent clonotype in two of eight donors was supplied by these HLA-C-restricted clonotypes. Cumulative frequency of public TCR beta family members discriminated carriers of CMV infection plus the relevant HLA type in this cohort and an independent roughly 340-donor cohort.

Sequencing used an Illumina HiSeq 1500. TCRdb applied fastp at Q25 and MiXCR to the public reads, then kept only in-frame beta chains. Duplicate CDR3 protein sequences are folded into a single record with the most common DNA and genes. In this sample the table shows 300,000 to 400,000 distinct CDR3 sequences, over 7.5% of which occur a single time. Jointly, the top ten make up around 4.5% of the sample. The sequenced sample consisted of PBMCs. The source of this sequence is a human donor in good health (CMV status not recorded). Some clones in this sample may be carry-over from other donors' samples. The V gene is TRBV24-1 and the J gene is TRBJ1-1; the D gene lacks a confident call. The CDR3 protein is CATSDGMNTEAFF. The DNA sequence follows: TGTGCCACCAGTGATGGGATGAACACTGAAGCTTTCTTT.